The rows below give T cell receptor beta chains drawn from one sample of a study of cytomegalovirus exposure and HLA in healthy donors. Some clones are missing from TCRdb's copy, which holds only in-frame ones; the method was immunoSEQ multiplex PCR. Of about 97,000 clones in the sample, roughly four fifths were seen once. Sequenced input: PBMCs. These TCRs come from a man between 40 and 49 years old in good health and CMV-seropositive. Each CDR3 is given with its conserved first and last residue. Each record gives: D gene, clone size, J gene, V gene, CDR3 DNA, CDR3 protein. The D gene is left open where the match is weak. Clone size is shown for a subset of rows, as once, few, many or a class of expanded clone.

.	.	TRBJ1-4	TRBV15	TGTGCCACCAGCAGAGATCCTAACCGGGATGAAAAACTGTTTTTT	CATSRDPNRDEKLFF
TRBD1	.	TRBJ1-2	TRBV7-9	TGTGCCAGCAGCTTAGGGACAGGGGGCTCGTCTGGCTACACCTTC	CASSLGTGGSSGYTF
.	.	TRBJ2-1	TRBV6-5	TGTGCCAGCAGTTACCTATCAGGGCAGCAGTTCTTC	CASSYLSGQQFF
.	.	TRBJ1-1	TRBV27	TGTGCCAGCAGTTCCTGGGGAGGGTATGACTCTGAAGCTTTCTTT	CASSSWGGYDSEAFF
.	once	TRBJ1-5	TRBV10-3	TGTGCCATCAGTGACAGGGGAAGGGGCAATCAGCCCCAGCATTTT	CAISDRGRGNQPQHF
.	.	TRBJ1-1	TRBV15	TGTGCCACCAGCAGAGATCGGGTCGCGGGGACTGAAGCTTTCTTT	CATSRDRVAGTEAFF
.	.	TRBJ2-7	TRBV5-5	TGTGCCAGCAGCTTGGGCCGGTCGAGCTCCTACGAGCAGTACTTC	CASSLGRSSSYEQYF
.	.	TRBJ1-5	TRBV5-1	TGCGCCAGCAGCTTGGTTGGGTCGGAGCAGCCCCAGCATTTT	CASSLVGSEQPQHF
.	few	TRBJ1-2	TRBV10-1	TGCGCAGGGGTGAAAGGACGAATACTATGTGGCTACACCTTC	CAGVKGRILCGYTF
.	.	TRBJ1-2	TRBV19	TGTGCCAGTAGTATAGCCCCAGGGGTAGGCGGCTACACCTTC	CASSIAPGVGGYTF
.	.	TRBJ1-2	TRBV5-1	TGCGCCAGCAGCTTGGCAAGGGAGACCCGGACCTTCGGTTACTATGGCTACACCTTC	CASSLARETRTFGYYGYTF
.	few	TRBJ2-1	TRBV7-9	TGTGCCAGCAGCTTAATCACTAGTCATGAGCAGTTCTTC	CASSLITSHEQFF
TRBD1	.	TRBJ2-1	TRBV4-1	TGCGCCAGCAGCCAAGATAGGACAGGGGGAATCTCCTACAATGAGCAGTTCTTC	CASSQDRTGGISYNEQFF
.	few	TRBJ1-2	TRBV7-9	TGTGCCAGCAGCTTAGTGCAGGAAGGCTACACCTTC	CASSLVQEGYTF
TRBD1	.	TRBJ2-7	TRBV4-1	TGCGCCAGCAGCCAAGCTAAGGGGGCCCCCTACGAGCAGTACTTC	CASSQAKGAPYEQYF
TRBD1	.	TRBJ1-2	TRBV6-5	TGTGCCAGCAGGAGGACACGACAGGGGCATGGCTACACCTTC	CASRRTRQGHGYTF
.	.	TRBJ1-2	TRBV7-9	TGTGCCAGCAGCTTAGTACGGGAGGGGGGGAACTATGGCTACACCTTC	CASSLVREGGNYGYTF
.	.	TRBJ2-2	TRBV4-1	TGCGCCAGCAGTCAAGGGTGGGCTAGGGAGGCCGGGGAGCTGTTTTTT	CASSQGWAREAGELFF
.	.	TRBJ1-1	TRBV7-9	TGTGCCAGCAGCTTAGCGGGGCAGGGTGGGCTAGTTTTCTTT	CASSLAGQGGLVFF
TRBD1	.	TRBJ2-7	TRBV27	TGTGCCAGCAGTCCCTTCGGACAGGGGGCCTACGAGCAGTACTTC	CASSPFGQGAYEQYF
TRBD2	.	TRBJ2-1	TRBV4-2	TGTGCCAGCACGCCAGGAGGACTAGCGGGGAGAAATGAGCAGTTCTTC	CASTPGGLAGRNEQFF
.	.	TRBJ1-4	TRBV9	TGTGCCAGCAGCGAGGGGAGGGGGGGTGAAAAACTGTTTTTT	CASSEGRGGEKLFF
TRBD2	.	TRBJ2-1	TRBV7-9	TGTGCCAGCAGCTTAGTAGGGAGCGGGGATGAGCAGTTCTTC	CASSLVGSGDEQFF
.	.	TRBJ1-4	TRBV28	TGTGCCAGCACCCAGGGGAATACCTATGAAAAACTGTTTTTT	CASTQGNTYEKLFF
TRBD2	.	TRBJ2-2	TRBV19	TGTGCCAGTACTCGCACCGGGAGCGGGAGTGGAGTTAGCGCCGGGGAGCTGTTTTTT	CASTRTGSGSGVSAGELFF
.	.	TRBJ1-2	TRBV6-1	TGTGCCAGCTTCGGGGGTCGGGGCTATGGCTACACCTTC	CASFGGRGYGYTF
.	.	TRBJ2-7	TRBV19	TGTGCCAGTAGTACGTACAGGACAGCTTACTACGAGCAGTACTTC	CASSTYRTAYYEQYF
TRBD2	.	TRBJ2-3	TRBV25-1	TGTGCCAGCAGTGAACTAGCGGGTACGCAGTATTTT	CASSELAGTQYF
.	few	TRBJ2-5	TRBV10-2	TGCGCCAGCCTACGAGCGAGCCAAGAGACCCAGTACTTC	CASLRASQETQYF
.	few	TRBJ1-1	TRBV6-5	TGTGCCAGCAGTTACTCGGGAGTATATAACACTGAAGCTTTCTTT	CASSYSGVYNTEAFF
.	few	TRBJ2-1	TRBV27	TGTGCCAGCATGACAGGAACCTACAATGAGCAGTTCTTC	CASMTGTYNEQFF
.	.	TRBJ1-2	TRBV6-4	TGTGCCAGCAGCGAACAGGGATCTGGCGGCTACACCTTC	CASSEQGSGGYTF
.	.	TRBJ2-3	TRBV7-9	TGTTCCAGCAGCTTAGTAGCGGATACGCAGTATTTT	CSSSLVADTQYF
.	.	TRBJ1-6	TRBV19	TGTGCCAGTCCCGGGACAAATAATTCACCCCTCCACTTT	CASPGTNNSPLHF
.	.	TRBJ2-1	TRBV11-2	TGTGCCAGCAGCCCCCATTCACGGGGTCCTCAGTTCTTC	CASSPHSRGPQFF
.	.	TRBJ1-2	TRBV18	TGTGCCAGCTCACCCCTCCCGACTCTGAACTATGGCTACACCTTC	CASSPLPTLNYGYTF
.	few	TRBJ2-1	TRBV5-1	TGCGCCAGCAGCTCCTTCGACAATGAGCAGTTCTTC	CASSSFDNEQFF
.	.	TRBJ1-1	TRBV5-1	TGCGCCAGCAGCTGGGGCAGCCTGAACACTGAAGCTTTCTTT	CASSWGSLNTEAFF
.	.	TRBJ1-2	TRBV9	TGTGCCAGCAGCCTCGGGGGGAACTATGGCTACACCTTC	CASSLGGNYGYTF
.	.	TRBJ1-1	TRBV7-6	TGTGCCAGCAGCCCCCGAGGGGGGGGGCGGTCGGTGAACACTGAAGCTTTCTTT	CASSPRGGGRSVNTEAFF
.	.	TRBJ2-1	TRBV7-3	TGTGCCAGCAGCTTATCAAGGGGGAATGAGCAGTTCTTC	CASSLSRGNEQFF
TRBD2	few	TRBJ2-3	TRBV7-2	TGTGCCAGCAGCTTCCCGGGAGGGAGCACAGATACGCAGTATTTT	CASSFPGGSTDTQYF
TRBD2	.	TRBJ2-5	TRBV6-5	TGTGCCAGCAGTTACGAGCTAGCGGAAGAGACCCAGTACTTC	CASSYELAEETQYF
.	.	TRBJ1-4	TRBV6-5	TGTGCCAGCAGTTACTCGGGGGGACGGCTTAATGAAAAACTGTTTTTT	CASSYSGGRLNEKLFF
TRBD2	.	TRBJ2-1	TRBV11-2	TGTGCCAGCAGTGTCGGGACTAGCCTCAATGAGCAGTTCTTC	CASSVGTSLNEQFF
TRBD1	.	TRBJ2-1	TRBV11-2	TGTGCCAGCAGCTTAAGGGACAGGGGGCATAATGAGCAGTTCTTC	CASSLRDRGHNEQFF
.	.	TRBJ1-6	TRBV6-6	TGTGCCAGCGGGGGCAGGGTCAATTCACCCCTCCACTTT	CASGGRVNSPLHF
TRBD1	few	TRBJ1-1	TRBV14	TGTGCCAGCAGCCGGGACAGCATGAACACTGAAGCTTTCTTT	CASSRDSMNTEAFF
.	.	TRBJ1-1	TRBV6-6	TGTGCCAGCAGTTACTCGGCAGGGGACACTGAAGCTTTCTTT	CASSYSAGDTEAFF